Presented here are 30 T cell receptor beta chains from one specimen sequenced in a study of T-cell reconstitution after alpha-beta-depleted transplantation in children. Unique molecular identifiers were incorporated into the prepared TCRbeta library. MiXCR, applied by TCRdb to the PCR reads, yields one record per CDR3 protein. The sample has about 610,000 distinct CDR3 sequences, about 10% seen once. Source: PBMCs from the stem cell graft donor, taken from the stem cell graft. The receptor source for this set is a human donor who donated a stem cell graft to a child with acute myeloid leukemia.

CDR3 DNA sequence: TGTGCCAGCAGCCCGGACAGGAGAGGCTACACCTTC. This sequence encodes CASSPDRRGYTF. The J gene is TRBJ1-2, the V gene TRBV12-3 or TRBV12-4; the match to TRBD1 covers 7 bases. The CDR3 is made up of 12 amino acids. After removal of 6 bases from V and 8 bases from J, the junction contained 6 bases not matched to a gene.

This clonotype was found a few times. The rearrangement links TRBV7-2 to TRBJ2-1, with 8 bases aligning to TRBD2. CDR1 is SGHTA and CDR2 is FQGNSA in the germline V gene. The V segment lost 5 bases and the J segment 4 bases; nucleotides outside the gene matches: 10. The CDR3 contains 16 residues. CDR3 residues: CASSRAGDPLYNEQFF. The CDR3 DNA sequence: TGTGCCAGCAGCCGAGCGGGAGACCCTCTGTACAATGAGCAGTTCTTC.

The chain carries TRBV7-2 and TRBJ2-1, with D possibly being TRBD1 (6 bases). CDR1 is SGHTA and CDR2 is FQGNSA in the germline V gene. The germline V and J ends were trimmed by 2 bases and 5 bases, with 13 bases remaining between them. The CDR3 runs 15 residues. Written as DNA, the CDR3 is TGTGCCAGCAGCTTACAGGGGTTAGGCCACAATGAGCAGTTCTTC. This sequence encodes CASSLQGLGHNEQFF.

This clonotype turned up a few times. The junction departs from the called germline gene at one end, perhaps through a read error. The rearrangement links TRBV12-3 or TRBV12-4 to TRBJ2-5; D unresolved. The CDR3 has 12 amino acids. CDR3: CASSFTVEAQYF. In DNA, the CDR3 is TGTGCCAGCAGTTTTACCGTAGAGGCCCAGTACTTC.

There are a few counts of this clonotype. The chain is built from TRBV29-1 and TRBJ1-2, with unresolved D. V lost 3 bases to trimming and J lost 3 bases, with 11 bases between them. The CDR3 loop spans 13 amino acids. The germline gives CDR1 SQVTM, CDR2 ANQGSEA. CDR3 DNA: TGCAGCGTTGATCGGGAGGGTCACTATGGCTACACCTTC. Protein sequence: CSVDREGHYGYTF.

DNA for the CDR3: TGTGCCAGCAGTTACAGCCAGGGGAGGAATGGCTACACCTTC. Protein sequence: CASSYSQGRNGYTF. The chain links TRBV6-2 or TRBV6-3 to TRBJ1-2, with TRBD1 as a possible D gene (6 bases). Germline CDR1 and CDR2: MNHEY and SVGEGT. V lost 2 bases to trimming and J lost 6 bases, with 13 bases between them. This CDR3 comprises 14 residues.

In this sample, this clonotype turned up a few times. The genes are TRBV24-1 and TRBJ2-5, with D tentatively TRBD2 (6 bases). Germline V lookup: CDR1 KGHDR, CDR2 SFDVKD. The CDR3 is made up of 17 amino acids. V was shortened by 0 bases and J by 3 bases, with 16 bases between the two germline ends. DNA for the CDR3: TGTGCCACCAGTGATTTGGGAGGGGTGGGTCAAAAAGAGACCCAGTACTTC. Amino acids: CATSDLGGVGQKETQYF.

This clonotype was seen only a few times. The rearrangement joins TRBV3-1 to TRBJ2-7; D might be TRBD2 (6 bases). This CDR3 comprises 14 residues. Trimming pared 2 bases from V and 6 bases from J, leaving 14 bases between. The germline gives CDR1 LGHDT, CDR2 YNNKEL (reference sequence). In nucleotides, the CDR3 is TGTGCCAGCAGCCAACTGGGACTGCGGGGCGAGCAGTACTTC. This gives the protein CASSQLGLRGEQYF.

The J gene is TRBJ2-7, the V gene TRBV30; D remains ambiguous. This CDR3 region has 12 residues. V was shortened by 5 bases and J by 7 bases, with 15 bases between the two germline ends. Germline CDR1 GTSNPN, CDR2 SVGIG (reference sequence). In nucleotides, the CDR3 is TGTGCCTGGGGCCAGGTCCCGGCTGAGCAGTACTTC. Its translation: CAWGQVPAEQYF. The variable domain in full, completed from reference TRBV30 and TRBJ2-7, reads SQTIHQWPATLVQPVGSPLSLECTVEGTSNPNLYWYRQAAGRGLQLLFYSVGIGQISSEVPQNLSASRPQDRQFILSSKKLLLSDSGFYLCAWGQVPAEQYFGPGTRLTVT.

This clonotype was detected ten times or more. This sequence joins TRBV20-1 and TRBJ2-3; 7 positions agree with TRBD2. Per the germline V gene, CDR1 is DFQATT and CDR2 is SNEGSKA (reference sequence). CDR3 length equals 16 residues. Trimming took 6 bases from V and 3 from J; bases not matched to a gene: 15. The CDR3 nucleotides read TGCAGTGCGCTAAATTTCAGGGCGGGAGAAACAGATACGCAGTATTTT. Its protein is CSALNFRAGETDTQYF.

Many counts were recorded for this clonotype. The CDR3 DNA reads TGTGCCAGCAGCACCCGGACTAGCGGGATAAACTACGAGCAGTACTTC. Amino acid sequence: CASSTRTSGINYEQYF. This sequence joins TRBV5-6 and TRBJ2-7; 12 bases match TRBD2. V trimming: 4 bases; J trimming: 3 bases; junction bases outside the gene matches: 8. The CDR3 covers 16 residues. In germline, CDR1 is SGHDT, CDR2 YYEEEE.

This clonotype was seen a few times. This chain joins TRBV6-2 or TRBV6-3 and TRBJ2-1, with 8 bases matching TRBD2. The CDR3 is made up of 16 amino acids. V shed 3 bases, J shed 9 bases, and the junction held 13 bases outside the gene matches. Germline V gene sequence: CDR1 MNHEY, CDR2 SVGEGT. This CDR3 is CASSYQDSGIWGEQFF. CDR3 coding DNA: TGTGCCAGCAGTTATCAGGATAGCGGGATATGGGGTGAGCAGTTCTTC.

V gene TRBV4-3 combines with J gene TRBJ2-7; 7 bases agree with TRBD1. CDR3 size: 14 residues. Germline CDR1 and CDR2: LGHNA and YSLEER. The ends lost 0 bases at V and 4 bases at J; junction bases unmatched: 3. The CDR3 loop is CASSQEQGTYEQYF. CDR3 nucleotide sequence: TGCGCCAGCAGCCAAGAACAGGGGACGTACGAGCAGTACTTC.

This clonotype was seen a few times. The V gene is TRBV20-1, the J gene TRBJ1-1; 7 nucleotides line up with TRBD1. Germline assignment: CDR1 DFQATT and CDR2 SNEGSKA (reference sequence). Trimming cost V 3 bases and J 0 bases; bases outside gene matches: 10. The CDR3 has 16 amino acids. The CDR3 is CSASTYRDSLNTEAFF. The CDR3 nucleotides read TGCAGTGCTAGCACATACCGGGACAGTCTGAACACTGAAGCTTTCTTT.

This chain links TRBV4-2 with TRBJ2-2; perhaps TRBD2 as D (6 bases). Germline loops: CDR1 LGHNA, CDR2 YNFKEQ. V was shortened by 5 bases and J by 0 bases, with 13 bases between the two germline ends. This CDR3 comprises 16 residues. The DNA of the CDR3 is TGTGCCAGCAGCGGGGGGACGGGAGCGAACACCGGGGAGCTGTTTTTT. Protein: CASSGGTGANTGELFF.

The J gene is TRBJ2-7, the V gene TRBV20-1, with 9 bases matching TRBD1. V was pared by 8 bases and J by 7 bases, with 9 bases of the junction left unmatched. Germline V gene sequence: CDR1 DFQATT, CDR2 SNEGSKA (reference sequence). The CDR3 loop spans 12 amino acids. The CDR3 sequence is CSPWTGVGEQYV. CDR3 DNA sequence: TGCAGTCCATGGACAGGGGTGGGAGAGCAGTACGTC.

V usage is TRBV4-3 and J usage is TRBJ2-3; possibly TRBD1 for D (7 bases). The CDR3 contains 17 residues. CDR1 is LGHNA, CDR2 YSLEER, per germline. Trimming took off 0 bases at V and 5 bases at J, with 18 bases between the two ends. The CDR3 here is CASSQDLGLQGGDTQYF. CDR3 nucleotide sequence: TGCGCCAGCAGCCAAGATCTGGGCCTCCAGGGGGGAGATACGCAGTATTTT.

The chain links TRBV7-9 to TRBJ2-7, with D tentatively TRBD2 (6 bases). CDR1 SEHNR and CDR2 FQNEAQ come from the germline V gene (reference sequence). V dropped 5 bases and J dropped 6 bases, with 17 bases sitting between them. This CDR3 is built from 14 residues. In DNA, the CDR3 is TGTGCCAGCAGCCGGGACTCTTCCTCCGGCGAGCAGTACTTC. Protein sequence: CASSRDSSSGEQYF. Based on the CDR3 plus reference TRBV7-9 and TRBJ2-7, the full variable domain is DTGVSQNPRHKITKRGQNVTFRCDPISEHNRLYWYRQTLGQGPEFLTYFQNEAQLEKSRLLSDRFSAERPKGSFSTLEIQRTEQGDSAMYLCASSRDSSSGEQYFGPGTRLTVT.

The genes are TRBV28 and TRBJ2-1; 9 nucleotides line up with TRBD1. Losses at the gene ends were 6 bases for V and 6 bases for J; bases not matched to a gene: 9. The length of the CDR3 is 15 residues. Germline V gene sequence: CDR1 MDHEN, CDR2 SYDVKM. The CDR3 region has the DNA TGTGCCAGCAGGCCCCCGCAGACAGGGGGCAATGAGCAGTTCTTC. Translated, it gives CASRPPQTGGNEQFF.

The rearrangement uses TRBV28 and TRBJ1-5; 7 bases are shared with TRBD1. J was trimmed by 4 bases and V by 2 bases; bases with no gene match: 5. The CDR3 runs 15 residues. Germline V gene data show CDR1 as MDHEN and CDR2 as SYDVKM. The CDR3 DNA reads as TGTGCCAGCAGTTTACGGGCAGGGGGGAATCAGCCCCAGCATTTT. It translates to CASSLRAGGNQPQHF.

This clonotype was picked up a small number of times. V gene TRBV5-1 combines with J gene TRBJ2-1, with 16 bases fitting TRBD2. V dropped 4 bases and J dropped 4; count of bases not matched to a gene: 5. Per germline, CDR1 SGHRS and CDR2 YFSETQ. The CDR3 is 17 amino acids. The CDR3 loop reads CASSQGLAGGWYNEQFF. In DNA form, the CDR3 reads TGCGCCAGCAGCCAGGGACTAGCGGGAGGGTGGTACAATGAGCAGTTCTTC.

The rearrangement joins TRBV20-1 to TRBJ2-1, with no clear D. This CDR3 is 14 amino acids long. The germline V gene encodes CDR1 DFQATT and CDR2 SNEGSKA (reference sequence). Trimming stripped 0 bases from V and 8 bases from J, with 14 bases between. CDR3 sequence: CSARDGGRRDEQFF. The CDR3 region has the DNA TGCAGTGCTAGAGATGGTGGACGCCGGGATGAGCAGTTCTTC.

The sample holds many counts of this clonotype. V is TRBV6-2 or TRBV6-3 and J is TRBJ2-2, with 9 bases matching TRBD2. With V trimmed by 7 bases and J by 9 bases, 3 bases remained unmatched. The CDR3 contains 12 residues. From germline, CDR1 is MNHEY and CDR2 SVGEGT. The CDR3 DNA reads as TGTGCCAGCACTAGCGGGATCTGGGAGCTGTTTTTT. Translation gives CASTSGIWELFF.

This clonotype was observed a few times. The V and J genes are TRBV2 and TRBJ1-2, with 8 bases identical to TRBD1. The CDR3 extends over 14 amino acids. The germline CDR1 and CDR2 sequences are SNHLY and FYNNEI. Trimming cost V 4 bases and J 4 bases; bases outside gene matches: 5. The CDR3 is CASSADRGTYGYTF. CDR3 DNA sequence: TGTGCCAGCAGTGCCGACAGGGGCACCTATGGCTACACCTTC. The full variable domain, completed using reference TRBV2 and TRBJ1-2, is EPEVTQTPSHQVTQMGQEVILRCVPISNHLYFYWYRQILGQKVEFLVSFYNNEISEKSEIFDDQFSVERPDGSNFTLKIRSTKLEDSAMYFCASSADRGTYGYTFGSGTRLTVV.

This clonotype was observed once. This chain connects TRBV5-1 to TRBJ2-5, with 12 positions matching TRBD2. Germline trimming cut 6 bases from V and 4 bases from J; bases unmatched to any gene: 4. This CDR3 is 14 amino acids long. CDR1 and CDR2 (germline): SGHRS, YFSETQ. CDR3 coding DNA: TGCGCCAGCAACCGACTAGCGGGAGCAGAGACCCAGTACTTC. Encoded protein: CASNRLAGAETQYF.

The chain combines TRBV5-8 with TRBJ2-1; D possibly matches TRBD1 or TRBD2 (5 bases each). This CDR3 spans 16 amino acids. Trimming removed 2 bases at V and 0 bases at J, with 12 bases between. Germline CDR1 reads SGHTS; CDR2 reads YDEGEE. The CDR3 sequence is CASSFTRTYSYNEQFF. CDR3 DNA: TGTGCCAGCAGCTTTACTAGGACATACTCCTACAATGAGCAGTTCTTC.

This clonotype was counted a few times. The chain combines TRBV7-2 with TRBJ2-7; 10 bases are shared with TRBD1. In germline, CDR1 is SGHTA, CDR2 FQGNSA. CDR3 length: 17 residues. Germline trimming cut 3 bases from V and 2 bases from J; bases unmatched to any gene: 10. CDR3 region: CASSFLPGQGSPYEQYF. CDR3 DNA: TGTGCCAGCAGCTTCCTACCGGGACAGGGGTCTCCCTACGAGCAGTACTTC. The complete variable domain, with remaining parts taken from reference TRBV7-2 and TRBJ2-7, reads GAGVSQSPSNKVTEKGKDVELRCDPISGHTALYWYRQSLGQGLEFLIYFQGNSAPDKSGLPSDRFSAERTGGSVSTLTIQRTQQEDSAVYLCASSFLPGQGSPYEQYFGPGTRLTVT.

This clonotype was picked up a small number of times. The chain joins TRBV19 to TRBJ2-1; unclear D gene. Looked up from germline, CDR1 is LNHDA and CDR2 is SQIVND (reference sequence). V was clipped by 3 bases and J by 3 bases, with 6 bases between them. This CDR3 is built from 13 residues. The DNA of the CDR3 is TGTGCCAGTAGTATGCTAGGCTACAATGAGCAGTTCTTC. Translated, it gives CASSMLGYNEQFF. Combining the CDR3 with reference TRBV19 and TRBJ2-1 gives the whole variable domain DGGITQSPKYLFRKEGQNVTLSCEQNLNHDAMYWYRQDPGQGLRLIYYSQIVNDFQKGDIAEGYSVSREKKESFPLTVTSAQKNPTAFYLCASSMLGYNEQFFGPGTRLTVL.

In this sample, this clonotype turned up a few times. The chain carries TRBV4-3 and TRBJ1-2, with 7 bases fitting TRBD1. Trimming cost V 0 bases and J 7 bases; bases outside gene matches: 14. Germline CDR1 reads LGHNA; CDR2 reads YSLEER. The CDR3 has 17 residues. The CDR3 loop reads CASSQDLLVQGRSGYTF. Written as DNA, the CDR3 is TGCGCCAGCAGCCAAGATCTCCTCGTACAGGGGCGGAGTGGCTACACCTTC.

This clonotype showed up just a few times. The chain links TRBV27 to TRBJ2-7, with D possibly called TRBD1 or TRBD2 (5 bases each). The CDR3 has 15 residues. Germline V gene data show CDR1 as MNHEY and CDR2 as SMNVEV (reference sequence). The ends were cut back, 4 bases at V and 5 bases at J, with 18 bases in the middle. The CDR3 sequence is CASSSNRDGVDEQYF. The CDR3 nucleotides read TGTGCCAGCAGTTCAAACCGGGACGGTGTAGACGAGCAGTACTTC.